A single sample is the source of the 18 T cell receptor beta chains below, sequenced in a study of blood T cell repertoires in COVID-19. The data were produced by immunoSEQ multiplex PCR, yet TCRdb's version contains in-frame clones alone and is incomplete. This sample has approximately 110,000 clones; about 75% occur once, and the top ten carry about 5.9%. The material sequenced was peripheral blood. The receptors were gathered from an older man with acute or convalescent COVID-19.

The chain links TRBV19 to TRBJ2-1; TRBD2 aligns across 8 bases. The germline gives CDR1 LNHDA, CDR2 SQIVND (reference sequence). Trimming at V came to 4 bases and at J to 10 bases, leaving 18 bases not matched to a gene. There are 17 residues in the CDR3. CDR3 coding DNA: TGTGCCAGTAGTACCACCTACAGCGGGAGCGGGTTCAAGGAGCAGTTCTTC. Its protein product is CASSTTYSGSGFKEQFF.

The CDR3 region has the DNA TGTGCCAGCAGCCCGGGACAGGGGATAGGCGAGCAGTACTTC. Its translation is CASSPGQGIGEQYF. This chain uses TRBV7-9 with TRBJ2-7, with 10 bases fitting TRBD1. Germline V CDR1 and CDR2: SEHNR, FQNEAQ (reference sequence). The CDR3 is 14 residues long. The J segment lost 6 bases and the V segment lost 5 bases, leaving 7 bases of the junction unmatched.

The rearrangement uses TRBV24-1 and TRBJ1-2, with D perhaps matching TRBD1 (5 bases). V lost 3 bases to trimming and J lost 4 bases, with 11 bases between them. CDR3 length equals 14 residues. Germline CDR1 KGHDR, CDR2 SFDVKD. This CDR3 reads CATSDPDIPYGYTF. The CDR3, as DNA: TGTGCCACCAGTGATCCGGACATTCCCTATGGCTACACCTTC.

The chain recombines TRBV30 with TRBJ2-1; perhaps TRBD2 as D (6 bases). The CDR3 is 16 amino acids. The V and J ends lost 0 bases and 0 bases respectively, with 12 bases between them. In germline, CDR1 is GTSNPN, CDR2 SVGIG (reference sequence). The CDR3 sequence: CAWSVPVGSSYNEQFF. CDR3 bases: TGTGCCTGGAGTGTACCCGTCGGGAGCTCCTACAATGAGCAGTTCTTC.

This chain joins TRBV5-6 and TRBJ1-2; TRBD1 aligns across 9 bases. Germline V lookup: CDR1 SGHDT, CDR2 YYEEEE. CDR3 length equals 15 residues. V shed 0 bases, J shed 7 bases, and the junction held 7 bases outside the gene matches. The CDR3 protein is CASSLALTGGFGYTF. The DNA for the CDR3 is TGTGCCAGCAGCTTGGCCTTGACAGGGGGTTTTGGCTACACCTTC.

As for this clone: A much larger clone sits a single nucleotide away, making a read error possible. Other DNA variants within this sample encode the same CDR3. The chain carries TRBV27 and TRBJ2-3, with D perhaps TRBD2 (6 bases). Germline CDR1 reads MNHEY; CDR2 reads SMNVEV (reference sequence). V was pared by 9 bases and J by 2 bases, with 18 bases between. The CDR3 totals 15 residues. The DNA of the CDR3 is TGTGCCAGTAGTGTTGGGAGGAGAGTCACAGATACGCAGTATTTT. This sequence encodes CASSVGRRVTDTQYF.

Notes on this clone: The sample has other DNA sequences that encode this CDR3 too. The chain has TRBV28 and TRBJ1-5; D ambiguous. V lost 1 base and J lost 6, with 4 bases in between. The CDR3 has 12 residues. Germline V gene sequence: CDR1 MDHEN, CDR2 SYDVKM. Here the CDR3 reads CASSLYGQPQHF. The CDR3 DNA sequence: TGTGCCAGCAGTTTATACGGTCAGCCCCAGCATTTT.

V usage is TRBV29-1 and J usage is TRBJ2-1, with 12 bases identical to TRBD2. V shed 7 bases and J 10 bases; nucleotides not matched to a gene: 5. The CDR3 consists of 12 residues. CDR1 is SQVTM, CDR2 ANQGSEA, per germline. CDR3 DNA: TGCAGCGCTGGGACTAGCGGGCTAGAGCAGTTCTTC. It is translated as CSAGTSGLEQFF.

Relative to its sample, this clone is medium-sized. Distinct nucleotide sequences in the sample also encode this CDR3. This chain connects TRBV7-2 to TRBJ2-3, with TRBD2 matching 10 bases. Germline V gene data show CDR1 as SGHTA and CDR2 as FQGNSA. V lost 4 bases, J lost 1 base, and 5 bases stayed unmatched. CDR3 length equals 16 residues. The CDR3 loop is CASSSRAGGGTDTQYF. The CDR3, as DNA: TGTGCCAGCAGCTCTCGAGCGGGAGGGGGCACAGATACGCAGTATTTT.

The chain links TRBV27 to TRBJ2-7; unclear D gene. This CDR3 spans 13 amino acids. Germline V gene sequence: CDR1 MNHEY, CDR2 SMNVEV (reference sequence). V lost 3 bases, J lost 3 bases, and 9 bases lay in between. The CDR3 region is CASSFGPNYEQYF. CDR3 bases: TGTGCCAGCAGTTTTGGGCCAAACTACGAGCAGTACTTC.

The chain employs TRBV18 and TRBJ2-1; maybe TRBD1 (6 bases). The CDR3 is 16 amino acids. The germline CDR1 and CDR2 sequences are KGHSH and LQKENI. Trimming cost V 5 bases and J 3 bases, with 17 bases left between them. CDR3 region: CASSKLPGTNYNEQFF. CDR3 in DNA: TGTGCCAGCTCAAAGCTGCCCGGGACAAACTACAATGAGCAGTTCTTC.

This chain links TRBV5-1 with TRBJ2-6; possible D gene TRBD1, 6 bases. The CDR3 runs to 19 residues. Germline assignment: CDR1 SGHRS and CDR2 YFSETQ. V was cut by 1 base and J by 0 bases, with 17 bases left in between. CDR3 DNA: TGCGCCAGCAGCTTGCAGGGGCTGGGCTCCGGCTCTGGGGCCAACGTCCTGACTTTC. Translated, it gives CASSLQGLGSGSGANVLTF.

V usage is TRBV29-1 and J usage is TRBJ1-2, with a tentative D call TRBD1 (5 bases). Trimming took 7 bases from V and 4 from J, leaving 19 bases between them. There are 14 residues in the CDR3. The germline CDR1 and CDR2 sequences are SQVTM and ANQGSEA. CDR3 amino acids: CSASLRGASYGYTF. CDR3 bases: TGCAGCGCCTCTCTCCGCGGGGCGAGCTATGGCTACACCTTC. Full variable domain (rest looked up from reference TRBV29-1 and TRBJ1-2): SAVISQKPSRDICQRGTSLTIQCQVDSQVTMMFWYRQQPGQSLTLIATANQGSEATYESGFVIDKFPISRPNLTFSTLTVSNMSPEDSSIYLCSASLRGASYGYTFGSGTRLTVV.

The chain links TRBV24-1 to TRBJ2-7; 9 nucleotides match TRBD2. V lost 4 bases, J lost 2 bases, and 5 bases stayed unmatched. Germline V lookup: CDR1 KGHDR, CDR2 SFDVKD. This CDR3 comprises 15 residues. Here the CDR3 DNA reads TGTGCCACCAGTGAAAAGGCGGGAGGGCCCTACGAGCAGTACTTC. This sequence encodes CATSEKAGGPYEQYF.

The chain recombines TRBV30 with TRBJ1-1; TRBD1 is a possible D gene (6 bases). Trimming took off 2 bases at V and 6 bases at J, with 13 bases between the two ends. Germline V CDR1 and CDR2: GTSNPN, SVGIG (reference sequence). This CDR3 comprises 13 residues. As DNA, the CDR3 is TGTGCCTGGAGTCCCGCGACAGGATCTGAAGCTTTCTTT. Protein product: CAWSPATGSEAFF.

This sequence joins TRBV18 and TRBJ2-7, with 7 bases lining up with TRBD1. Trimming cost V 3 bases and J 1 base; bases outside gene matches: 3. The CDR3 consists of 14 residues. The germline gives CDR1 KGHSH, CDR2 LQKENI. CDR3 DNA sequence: TGTGCCAGCTCACCGCCGGGACAGTCCTACGAGCAGTACTTC. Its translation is CASSPPGQSYEQYF.

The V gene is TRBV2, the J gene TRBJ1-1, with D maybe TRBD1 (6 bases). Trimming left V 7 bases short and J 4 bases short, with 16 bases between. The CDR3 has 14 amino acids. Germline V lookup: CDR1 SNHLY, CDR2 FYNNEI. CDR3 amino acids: CASKRGRLGTEAFF. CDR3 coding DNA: TGTGCCAGCAAGCGGGGGCGATTGGGCACTGAAGCTTTCTTT.

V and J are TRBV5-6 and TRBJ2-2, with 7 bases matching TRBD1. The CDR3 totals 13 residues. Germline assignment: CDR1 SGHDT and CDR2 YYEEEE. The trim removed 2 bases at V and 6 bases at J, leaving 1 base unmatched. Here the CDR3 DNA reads TGTGCCAGCAGCTTCGGGACAGCCGGGGAGCTGTTTTTT. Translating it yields CASSFGTAGELFF.